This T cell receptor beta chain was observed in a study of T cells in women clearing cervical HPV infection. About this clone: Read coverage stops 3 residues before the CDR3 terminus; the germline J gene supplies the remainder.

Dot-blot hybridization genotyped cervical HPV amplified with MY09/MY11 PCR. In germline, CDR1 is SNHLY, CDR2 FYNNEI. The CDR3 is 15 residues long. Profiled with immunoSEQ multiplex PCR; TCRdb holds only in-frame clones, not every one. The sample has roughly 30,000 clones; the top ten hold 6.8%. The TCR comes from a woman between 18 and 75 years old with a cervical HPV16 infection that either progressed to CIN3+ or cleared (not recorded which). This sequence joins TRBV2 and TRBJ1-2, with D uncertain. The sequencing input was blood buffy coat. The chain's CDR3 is CASSETPASDYDYTF. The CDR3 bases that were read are TGTGCCAGCAGTGAAACCCCAGCGTCTGATTACGAC.